This section outlines one TCR beta chain sequence together with its context. The CDR3 covers 15 residues. V lost 5 bases to trimming and J lost 7 bases; unmatched junction nucleotides: 10. The germline gives CDR1 SEHNR, CDR2 FQNEAQ (reference sequence). This sample is part of a study of T cell changes during pregnancy in multiple sclerosis. Here immunoSEQ multiplex PCR was the method, and the copy in TCRdb shows in-frame clones only, minus some. The sample includes approximately 130,000 clones, about 94% of them seen just once. The receptor was isolated from a female donor with multiple sclerosis, enrolled in a pregnancy study. This chain links TRBV7-9 with TRBJ2-1, with 8 bases fitting TRBD1. Sequencing used peripheral blood, obtained before pregnancy. The CDR3 DNA follows: TGTGCCAGCAGCCTAAACAGGGGGATGATGAATGAGCAGTTCTTC. Translation: CASSLNRGMMNEQFF.